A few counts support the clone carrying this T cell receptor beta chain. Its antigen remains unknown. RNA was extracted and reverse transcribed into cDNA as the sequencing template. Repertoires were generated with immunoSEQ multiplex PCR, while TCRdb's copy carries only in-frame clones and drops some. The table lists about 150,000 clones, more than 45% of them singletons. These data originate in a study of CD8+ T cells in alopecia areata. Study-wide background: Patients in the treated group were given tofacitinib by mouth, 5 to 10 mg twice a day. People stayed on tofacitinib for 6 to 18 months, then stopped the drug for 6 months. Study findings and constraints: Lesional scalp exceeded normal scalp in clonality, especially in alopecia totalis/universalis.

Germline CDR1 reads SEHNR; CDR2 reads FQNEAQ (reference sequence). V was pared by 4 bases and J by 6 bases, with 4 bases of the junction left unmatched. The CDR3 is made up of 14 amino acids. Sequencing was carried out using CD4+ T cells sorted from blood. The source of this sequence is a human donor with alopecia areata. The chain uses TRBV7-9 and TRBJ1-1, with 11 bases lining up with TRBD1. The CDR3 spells CASSSGQGASEAFF. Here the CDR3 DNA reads TGTGCCAGCAGCTCAGGACAGGGGGCGTCTGAAGCTTTCTTT.